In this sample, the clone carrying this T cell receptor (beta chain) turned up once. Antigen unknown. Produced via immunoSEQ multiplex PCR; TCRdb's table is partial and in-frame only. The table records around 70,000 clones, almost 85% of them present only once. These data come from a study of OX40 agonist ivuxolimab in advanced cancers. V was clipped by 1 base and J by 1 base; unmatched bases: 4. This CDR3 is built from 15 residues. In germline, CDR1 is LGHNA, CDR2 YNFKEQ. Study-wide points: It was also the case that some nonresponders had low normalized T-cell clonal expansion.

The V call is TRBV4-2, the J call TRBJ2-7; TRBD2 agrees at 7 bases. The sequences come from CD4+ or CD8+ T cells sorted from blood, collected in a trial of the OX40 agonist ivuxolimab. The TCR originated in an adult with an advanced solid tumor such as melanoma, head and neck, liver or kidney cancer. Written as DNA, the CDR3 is TGTGCCAGCAGCCAAGTGTTGGGGGGGTCCTACGAGCAGTACTTC. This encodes CASSQVLGGSYEQYF.